Detailed here is one T cell receptor beta chain. Antigen specificity is unknown. The source of the sample is a study of OX40 agonist ivuxolimab in advanced cancers. Looking at the study overall: Dose-escalation patients suffered from hepatocellular carcinoma, melanoma, renal cell or head and neck cancer. Study-wide findings and caveats: Within 6 weeks, CD4+ and CD8+ blood T cells expanded clonally at 0.1 to 3.0 mg/kg.

Unmatched junction bases numbered 5, after V lost 7 bases and J lost 1 base. CDR1 MNHEY and CDR2 SMNVEV come from the germline V gene (reference sequence). The CDR3 is made up of 14 amino acids. Here immunoSEQ multiplex PCR was the method, and the copy in TCRdb shows in-frame clones only, minus some. The repertoire includes roughly 91,000 clones, 70% to 90% of them detected once, and 0.79% sits in the top ten. Patients who had autoimmune disease history or got systemic immunosuppression were left out. The chain recombines TRBV27 with TRBJ1-1, with TRBD1 identical over 8 bases. Sequenced material: CD4+ or CD8+ T cells sorted from blood, taken in a trial of the OX40 agonist ivuxolimab. The sequence was obtained from an adult with an advanced solid tumor such as melanoma, head and neck, liver or kidney cancer. The chain's CDR3 is CASIPGQGNTEAFF. As DNA, the CDR3 is TGTGCCAGCATCCCCGGACAGGGGAACACTGAAGCTTTCTTT.